These 5 T cell receptor beta chains were all obtained from the same sample, sequenced in a study of blood T cell repertoires in COVID-19. Assay used: immunoSEQ multiplex PCR; TCRdb lists only in-frame clones, some missing. The table includes some 300,000 clones, around 90% detected once. Sequenced input: peripheral blood. These receptors originate from a middle-aged woman with COVID-19, enrolled during active disease.

V gene TRBV28 combines with J gene TRBJ1-1; D is unclear. The CDR3 has 12 amino acids. Germline V gives CDR1 MDHEN, CDR2 SYDVKM. Trimming left V 5 bases short and J 5 bases short, with 9 bases between. For the CDR3, the DNA is TGTGCCAGCAGTACTGGGCCGACTGAAGCTTTCTTT. Encoded protein: CASSTGPTEAFF.

This CDR3 is CASSLLTDTEAFF. DNA of the CDR3: TGTGCCAGCAGCTTACTAACTGACACTGAAGCTTTCTTT. The rearrangement joins TRBV7-3 to TRBJ1-1, with unresolved D. Germline values: CDR1 SGHTA, CDR2 FQGTGA. Trimming removed 2 bases at V and 3 bases at J, with 7 bases between. The CDR3 is 13 amino acids.

The chain is built from TRBV6-2 or TRBV6-3 and TRBJ1-2; 8 bases agree with TRBD1. Trimming removed 2 bases from V and 7 bases from J; junction bases left unmatched: 9. The CDR3 runs 15 residues. Germline V gene data show CDR1 as MNHEY and CDR2 as SVGEGT. Here the CDR3 DNA reads TGTGCCAGCAGTTACCGGGACAGGAGGGATGGTGGCTACACCTTC. Amino acids: CASSYRDRRDGGYTF.

This chain uses TRBV6-1 with TRBJ1-1; D perhaps matches TRBD1 (5 bases). The ends were cut back, 3 bases at V and 10 bases at J, with 18 bases in the middle. The CDR3 loop spans 14 amino acids. Germline V gene data show CDR1 as MNHNS and CDR2 as SASEGT. CDR3 region: CASSDTLRQGGAFF. CDR3 in DNA: TGTGCCAGCAGTGATACCCTACGGCAGGGTGGAGCTTTCTTT.

V usage is TRBV5-1 and J usage is TRBJ1-2; 10 nucleotides line up with TRBD1. V dropped 3 bases and J dropped 4; count of bases not matched to a gene: 0. The CDR3 loop spans 13 amino acids. Germline CDR1 reads SGHRS; CDR2 reads YFSETQ. CDR3 nucleotide sequence: TGCGCCAGCAGCTGGGACAGGGGCTATGGCTACACCTTC. Protein product: CASSWDRGYGYTF.